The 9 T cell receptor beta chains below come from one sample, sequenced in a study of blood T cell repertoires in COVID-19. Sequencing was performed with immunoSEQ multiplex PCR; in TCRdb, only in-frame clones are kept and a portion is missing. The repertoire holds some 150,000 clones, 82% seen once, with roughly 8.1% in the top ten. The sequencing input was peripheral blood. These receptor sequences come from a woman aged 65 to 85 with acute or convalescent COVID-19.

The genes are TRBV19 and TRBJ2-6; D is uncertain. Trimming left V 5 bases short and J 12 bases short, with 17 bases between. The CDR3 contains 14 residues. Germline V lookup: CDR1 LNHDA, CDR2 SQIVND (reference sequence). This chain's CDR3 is CASSASREFGVLTF. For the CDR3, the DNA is TGTGCCAGTAGTGCTTCAAGAGAGTTTGGCGTCCTGACTTTC.

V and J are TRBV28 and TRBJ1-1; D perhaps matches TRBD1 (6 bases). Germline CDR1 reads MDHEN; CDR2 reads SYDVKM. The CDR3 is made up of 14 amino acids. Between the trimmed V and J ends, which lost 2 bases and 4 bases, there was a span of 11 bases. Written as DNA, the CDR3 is TGTGCCAGCAGTTTAACAGGGATAGCCACTGAAGCTTTCTTT. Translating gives CASSLTGIATEAFF.

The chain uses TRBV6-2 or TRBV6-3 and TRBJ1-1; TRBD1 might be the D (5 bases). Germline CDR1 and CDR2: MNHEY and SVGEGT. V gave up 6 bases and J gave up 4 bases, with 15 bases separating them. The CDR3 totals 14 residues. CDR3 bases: TGTGCCAGCAGCCCTCGAGCAGGGTCCACTGAAGCTTTCTTT. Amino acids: CASSPRAGSTEAFF.

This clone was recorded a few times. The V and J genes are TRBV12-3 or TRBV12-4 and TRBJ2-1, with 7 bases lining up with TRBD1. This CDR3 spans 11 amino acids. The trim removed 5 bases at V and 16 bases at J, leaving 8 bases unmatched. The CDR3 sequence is CASSRGQVLFF. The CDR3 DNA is TGTGCCAGCAGTCGTGGACAGGTGCTTTTCTTC.

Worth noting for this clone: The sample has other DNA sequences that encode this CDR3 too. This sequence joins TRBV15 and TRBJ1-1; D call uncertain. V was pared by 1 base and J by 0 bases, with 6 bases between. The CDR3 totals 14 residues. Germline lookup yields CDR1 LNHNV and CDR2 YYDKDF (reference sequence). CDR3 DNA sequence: TGTGCCACCAGCAGAGGAGGGCTGAACACTGAAGCTTTCTTT. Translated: CATSRGGLNTEAFF. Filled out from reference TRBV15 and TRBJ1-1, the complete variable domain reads DAMVIQNPRYQVTQFGKPVTLSCSQTLNHNVMYWYQQKSSQAPKLLFHYYDKDFNNEADTPDNFQSRRPNTSFCFLDIRSPGLGDTAMYLCATSRGGLNTEAFFGQGTRLTVV.

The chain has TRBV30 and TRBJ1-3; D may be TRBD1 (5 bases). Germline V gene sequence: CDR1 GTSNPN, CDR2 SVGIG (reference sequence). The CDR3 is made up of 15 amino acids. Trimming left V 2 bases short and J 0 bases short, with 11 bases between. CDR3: CAWSIKGISGNTIYF. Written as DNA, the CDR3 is TGTGCCTGGAGTATAAAGGGGATCTCTGGAAACACCATATATTTT.

Here the CDR3 DNA reads TGTGCCAGCAGCATCTATAGGGCAGGGGGCTCCTACAATGAGCAGTTCTTC. It translates to CASSIYRAGGSYNEQFF. The chain carries TRBV5-8 and TRBJ2-1, with TRBD1 identical over 7 bases. J gave up 0 bases and V 4 bases, and 10 bases lay outside the gene matches. The CDR3 has 17 amino acids. The germline gives CDR1 SGHTS, CDR2 YDEGEE.

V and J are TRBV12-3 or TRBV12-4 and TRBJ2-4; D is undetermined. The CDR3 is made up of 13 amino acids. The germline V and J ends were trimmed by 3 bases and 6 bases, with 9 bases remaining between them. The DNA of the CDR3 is TGTGCCAGCAGTTTCGTACTATCAAACATTCAGTACTTC. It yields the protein CASSFVLSNIQYF.

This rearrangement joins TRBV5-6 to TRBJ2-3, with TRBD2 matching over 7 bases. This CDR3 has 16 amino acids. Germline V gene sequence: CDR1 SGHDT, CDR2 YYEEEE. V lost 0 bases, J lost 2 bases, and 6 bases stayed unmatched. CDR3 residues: CASSLVWSGVTDTQYF. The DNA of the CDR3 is TGTGCCAGCAGCTTGGTCTGGAGCGGGGTCACAGATACGCAGTATTTT. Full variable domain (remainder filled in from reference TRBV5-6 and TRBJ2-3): DAGVTQSPTHLIKTRGQQVTLRCSPKSGHDTVSWYQQALGQGPQFIFQYYEEEERQRGNFPDRFSGHQFPNYSSELNVNALLLGDSALYLCASSLVWSGVTDTQYFGPGTRLTVL.